The clone carrying this T cell receptor beta chain was picked up a small number of times. The antigen remains unidentified. This CDR3 is 14 amino acids long. CDR1 and CDR2 (germline): MNHEY, SMNVEV (reference sequence). V was cut by 8 bases and J by 3 bases, with 14 bases left in between. The data originate from a study of cytomegalovirus exposure and HLA in healthy donors. Study information: Caucasian-associated ancestry cluster membership applied to about four fifths of about 370 genotyped donors. Study-wide findings and caveats: Later, TCR association rates were found to vary by HLA locus, highest for DRB1 and lowest for HLA-C.

PCR amplification relied on 60 Vbeta primers (plus 13 Jbeta primers). Clones were sequenced by immunoSEQ multiplex PCR, and TCRdb holds only the in-frame ones, with some missing. The sample gives roughly 150,000 clones, approximately 75% of which show up once; about 1.9% is in the top ten. The origin of this receptor is a woman aged 18-29 years in good health and CMV-seronegative. Sequencing was carried out using PBMCs. This chain connects TRBV27 to TRBJ1-5, with a possible D match to TRBD1 (5 bases). CDR3 DNA sequence: TGTGCCAGCGGATGGGGCAGGTTCAATCAGCCCCAGCATTTT. This encodes CASGWGRFNQPQHF.